These 10 T cell receptor beta chains were sequenced from one sample in a study of cytomegalovirus exposure and HLA in healthy donors. Primers: 60 Vbeta forward and 13 Jbeta reverse. TCRdb keeps only in-frame clones here, not all; method: immunoSEQ multiplex PCR. Of approximately 170,000 clones in the sample, about 80% are singletons; the top ten hold approximately 1.5%. The sequenced sample consisted of PBMCs. All receptors derive from a man aged 35-49 years in good health and CMV-seronegative.

This clone was observed a few times. This rearrangement joins TRBV5-1 to TRBJ1-6; D gene ambiguous. Trimming took 0 bases from V and 8 from J, leaving 12 bases between them. Germline CDR1 is SGHRS and CDR2 is YFSETQ. The CDR3 totals 15 residues. The CDR3 bases are TGCGCCAGCAGCTTGGCGCTTCGGAGCTATTCACCCCTCCACTTT. It specifies CASSLALRSYSPLHF.

The genes are TRBV7-8 and TRBJ1-1; TRBD1 is a possible D gene (6 bases). The ends were cut back, 2 bases at V and 4 bases at J, with 8 bases in the middle. The CDR3 extends over 13 amino acids. Germline-derived CDR1 and CDR2 are SGHVS and FQNEAQ. DNA of the CDR3: TGTGCCAGCAGCTTAAACAGGGTCACTGAAGCTTTCTTT. It codes for CASSLNRVTEAFF. Together with reference TRBV7-8 and TRBJ1-1, the CDR3 gives the full variable domain: GAGVSQSPRYKVAKRGQDVALRCDPISGHVSLFWYQQALGQGPEFLTYFQNEAQLDKSGLPSDRFFAERPEGSVSTLKIQRTQQEDSAVYLCASSLNRVTEAFFGQGTRLTVV.

The genes are TRBV6-1 and TRBJ1-1, with D tentatively TRBD1 (5 bases). Trimming left V 6 bases short and J 4 bases short, with 15 bases between. This CDR3 is built from 14 residues. Germline CDR1 MNHNS, CDR2 SASEGT. The CDR3 reads CASSDEPGGTEAFF. CDR3 bases: TGTGCCAGCAGCGACGAACCGGGGGGCACTGAAGCTTTCTTT.

The chain links TRBV6-7 to TRBJ2-2; D might be TRBD2 (6 bases). TRBV6-7 is filed as an ORF, its function uncertain. There are 19 residues in the CDR3. V was trimmed by 0 bases and J by 1 base, leaving 18 bases between them. As DNA, the CDR3 is TGTGCCAGCAGTTACTCGTTGACCCTGGCGGGAATGAACACCGGGGAGCTGTTTTTT. This codes for CASSYSLTLAGMNTGELFF.

This chain connects TRBV28 to TRBJ1-6; D may be TRBD1 (6 bases). This CDR3 has 14 residues. V gave up 6 bases and J gave up 6 bases, with 12 bases separating them. Germline V CDR1 and CDR2: MDHEN, SYDVKM. The CDR3, as DNA: TGTGCCAGCAGCCTAGGACAGATTAATTCACCCCTCCACTTT. Residues: CASSLGQINSPLHF.

The CDR3 here is CASSTYGLPGTDTQYF. DNA of the CDR3: TGTGCCAGCAGCACCTACGGACTCCCGGGAACAGATACGCAGTATTTT. V usage is TRBV7-9 and J usage is TRBJ2-3, with D possibly being TRBD2 (5 bases). Trimming removed 5 bases at V and 3 bases at J, with 18 bases between. The CDR3 runs to 16 residues. Germline-derived CDR1 and CDR2 are SEHNR and FQNEAQ (reference sequence).

The chain combines TRBV18 with TRBJ2-1; 8 nucleotides align to TRBD2. This CDR3 has 13 residues. CDR1 KGHSH and CDR2 LQKENI come from the germline V gene. V lost 10 bases and J lost 7; bases outside the gene matches: 9. The CDR3: CAIPGREANEQFF. CDR3 nucleotides: TGTGCCATCCCTGGGCGGGAGGCGAATGAGCAGTTCTTC.

This clone was observed once. This sequence joins TRBV28 and TRBJ2-7; 8 bases line up with TRBD2. In germline, CDR1 is MDHEN, CDR2 SYDVKM. V was clipped by 3 bases and J by 2 bases; unmatched bases: 6. The CDR3 is 15 residues long. CDR3 loop: CASSFGPAGAYEQYF. The CDR3 region has the DNA TGTGCCAGCAGTTTTGGGCCAGCGGGAGCCTACGAGCAGTACTTC. Complete variable domain (other parts from reference TRBV28 and TRBJ2-7): DVKVTQSSRYLVKRTGEKVFLECVQDMDHENMFWYRQDPGLGLRLIYFSYDVKMKEKGDIPEGYSVSREKKERFSLILESASTNQTSMYLCASSFGPAGAYEQYFGPGTRLTVT.

V and J are TRBV6-1 and TRBJ2-7, with a tentative D call TRBD2 (7 bases). Per the germline V gene, CDR1 is MNHNS and CDR2 is SASEGT. The CDR3 loop spans 15 amino acids. V lost 5 bases and J lost 3, with 17 bases in between. The CDR3 reads CASSWRGGLFYEQYF. DNA for the CDR3: TGTGCCAGCAGTTGGAGGGGGGGTCTCTTCTACGAGCAGTACTTC.

The V call is TRBV10-3, the J call TRBJ2-2; 7 nucleotides agree with TRBD1. Germline CDR1 is ENHRY and CDR2 is SYGVKD. V was pared by 7 bases and J by 0 bases, with 11 bases of the junction left unmatched. The CDR3 runs to 17 residues. For the CDR3, the DNA is TGTGCCATCAAAAGGGGGCAGGGGGTAACGAACACCGGGGAGCTGTTTTTT. Protein: CAIKRGQGVTNTGELFF.